This TCR beta chain was sequenced during a study of read filtering for tumor transcriptome and immune sequencing. Overall study: By R-ISS, stages I, II and III held 8, 16 and 7 patients. DNase treatment preceded whole-transcriptome library preparation.

This library used around 0.4 ug RNA and molecular barcoded adaptors spanning alpha/delta and beta/gamma chains. Via MiXCR, TCRdb re-called the reads, giving one row per CDR3 protein. The repertoire includes some 41,000 distinct CDR3 sequences, 13% of them detected once, and approximately 30% sits in the top ten. V was pared by 0 bases and J by 8 bases, with 7 bases between. Germline loops: CDR1 KGHDR, CDR2 SFDVKD. The CDR3 length is 13 residues. Overall study results and limits: IR-seq and RNA-seq agreed better without single-read clonotypes. IR-seq captured clonotypes deeper and more reliably than RNA-seq.

This clonotype was seen just once. Antigen: not known. This sequence originates from a donor at least 40 years old with multiple myeloma. The genes are TRBV24-1 and TRBJ2-1; D unclear. Specimen: a population of CD138-negative cells sorted from bone marrow. CDR3 sequence reads: CATSDLRNYEQFF. The CDR3 bases are TGTGCCACCAGTGATTTGAGGAATTATGAGCAGTTCTTC.